The 30 T cell receptor beta chains reported below all come from one sample, sequenced in a study of T cell responses to AZD1222 COVID-19 vaccine. This table comes from immunoSEQ multiplex PCR, and its TCRdb copy is limited to in-frame clones, with some not included. The sample carries about 170,000 clones, roughly 85% recorded once. This specimen was peripheral blood, taken 28 days after the second AZD1222 dose. The receptor source for this set is an adult who received the AZD1222 COVID-19 vaccine.

The rearrangement uses TRBV11-1 and TRBJ1-4; 7 bases map to TRBD1. Germline V gene sequence: CDR1 SGHAT, CDR2 FQDESV (reference sequence). V was pared by 6 bases and J by 4 bases, with 5 bases of the junction left unmatched. The CDR3 is made up of 14 amino acids. CDR3 loop: CASRTGTDNEKLFF. The CDR3 DNA is TGTGCCAGCAGAACCGGGACAGATAATGAAAAACTGTTTTTT.

The chain couples TRBV5-4 to TRBJ2-3, with D maybe TRBD2 (5 bases). The ends were cut back, 3 bases at V and 7 bases at J, with 12 bases in the middle. The V gene's germline CDR1 is SGHNT and CDR2 YYREEE (reference sequence). The CDR3 runs to 13 residues. This CDR3 reads CASSSTREYTQYF. For the CDR3, the DNA is TGTGCCAGCAGCTCTACTAGAGAGTATACGCAGTATTTT.

The chain employs TRBV2 and TRBJ2-5; D not resolved. Germline CDR1 SNHLY, CDR2 FYNNEI. V shed 7 bases and J shed 4 bases, with 13 bases lying between them. This CDR3 comprises 13 residues. The CDR3 DNA follows: TGTGCCAGCACCCTGGTCAGGCGAGAGACCCAGTACTTC. Translated: CASTLVRRETQYF.

This sequence joins TRBV18 and TRBJ1-1; 7 bases align to TRBD1. Germline V gene lookup returns CDR1 KGHSH and CDR2 LQKENI. The V segment lost 3 bases and the J segment 3 bases; nucleotides outside the gene matches: 4. The CDR3 covers 14 residues. In DNA, the CDR3 is TGTGCCAGCTCACCCAACACAGGGGACACTGAAGCTTTCTTT. This sequence encodes CASSPNTGDTEAFF.

V is TRBV5-1 and J is TRBJ2-1; no clear D. The germline V gene encodes CDR1 SGHRS and CDR2 YFSETQ. This CDR3 contains 15 residues. With 1 base removed from V and 0 bases from J, the gap between germline ends came to 8 bases. The CDR3 DNA follows: TGCGCCAGCAGCTTGACAGTAAACTCCTACAATGAGCAGTTCTTC. Translation: CASSLTVNSYNEQFF.

The chain combines TRBV7-9 with TRBJ2-3; 8 nucleotides match TRBD1. The V segment lost 4 bases and the J segment 4 bases; nucleotides outside the gene matches: 7. CDR1 and CDR2 from the germline V gene are SEHNR and FQNEAQ (reference sequence). The CDR3 is 15 residues long. The CDR3 coding sequence is TGTGCCAGCAGCTCGACAGGGGTTGGAGCAGATACGCAGTATTTT. Protein sequence: CASSSTGVGADTQYF.

The CDR3 DNA sequence: TGCGCCAGCAGTCCTGACGGGACAGACCTTCATGGCTACACCTTC. It specifies CASSPDGTDLHGYTF. The chain recombines TRBV5-1 with TRBJ1-2; 7 bases match TRBD1. The germline V gene encodes CDR1 SGHRS and CDR2 YFSETQ. The J segment lost 6 bases and the V segment lost 5 bases, leaving 13 bases of the junction unmatched. The CDR3 extends over 15 amino acids.

This clone has more than one count but fewer than ten. The gene calls are TRBV7-2 and TRBJ2-7, with TRBD1 identical over 7 bases. The J segment lost 3 bases and the V segment lost 5 bases, leaving 16 bases of the junction unmatched. The CDR3 runs to 17 residues. Germline-derived CDR1 and CDR2 are SGHTA and FQGNSA. CDR3 bases: TGTGCCAGCAGCACCGATTCAGGACTCACAGGGGTCTACGAGCAGTACTTC. This sequence encodes CASSTDSGLTGVYEQYF.

CDR3 protein: CASSQSPLYGYTF. CDR3 bases: TGTGCCAGCAGCCAATCACCGCTATATGGCTACACCTTC. The genes are TRBV16 and TRBJ1-2; D remains ambiguous. The V end was cut by 0 bases, the J end by 5 bases, with 7 bases between. Per the germline V gene, CDR1 is KGHSY and CDR2 is FQNENV. The CDR3 runs to 13 residues.

This sequence joins TRBV27 and TRBJ2-7; 7 nucleotides line up with TRBD1. The V gene's germline CDR1 is MNHEY and CDR2 SMNVEV (reference sequence). The CDR3 sequence is 13 residues long. Losses at the gene ends were 8 bases for V and 0 bases for J; bases not matched to a gene: 4. The CDR3 is CASARDSSYEQYF. CDR3 nucleotides: TGTGCCAGCGCCCGGGACAGCTCCTACGAGCAGTACTTC.

The V and J genes are TRBV25-1 and TRBJ1-2, with 7 bases lining up with TRBD1. J was trimmed by 2 bases and V by 4 bases; bases with no gene match: 7. This CDR3 spans 15 amino acids. CDR1 MGHDK and CDR2 SYGVNS come from the germline V gene. The CDR3 is CASSASGTVNYGYTF. For the CDR3, the DNA is TGTGCCAGCAGTGCCTCGGGGACAGTCAACTATGGCTACACCTTC.

The genes are TRBV6-5 and TRBJ2-1; D possibly corresponds to TRBD1 (6 bases). Per germline, CDR1 MNHEY and CDR2 SVGAGI. V lost 0 bases and J lost 7, with 13 bases in between. CDR3 length: 15 amino acids. CDR3: CASSYSRTVANEQFF. In DNA, the CDR3 is TGTGCCAGCAGTTACTCCCGGACAGTAGCGAATGAGCAGTTCTTC.

This sequence joins TRBV7-2 and TRBJ2-5; 12 bases are a match to TRBD2. Germline loops: CDR1 SGHTA, CDR2 FQGNSA. The V gene end was trimmed by 1 base and the J gene end by 1 base; junction bases not matched to a gene: 1. The CDR3 is 16 residues long. The CDR3 nucleotides read TGTGCCAGCAGCTTAGTACTAGCGGGGGGCCAAGAGACCCAGTACTTC. Translating it yields CASSLVLAGGQETQYF. Full variable domain (rest looked up from reference TRBV7-2 and TRBJ2-5): GAGVSQSPSNKVTEKGKDVELRCDPISGHTALYWYRQSLGQGLEFLIYFQGNSAPDKSGLPSDRFSAERTGGSVSTLTIQRTQQEDSAVYLCASSLVLAGGQETQYFGPGTRLLVL.

The chain combines TRBV6-4 with TRBJ1-2, with D possibly being TRBD1 (6 bases). CDR1 MRHNA and CDR2 SNTAGT come from the germline V gene. The CDR3 runs to 12 residues. The V end was cut by 6 bases, the J end by 9 bases, with 14 bases between. CDR3 residues: CASRGARASYTF. CDR3 DNA sequence: TGTGCCAGCAGGGGGGCCAGGGCGAGCTACACCTTC.

This clone showed up just once. The chain joins TRBV5-1 to TRBJ1-3; no definite D call. Germline V gene lookup returns CDR1 SGHRS and CDR2 YFSETQ. This CDR3 has 12 residues. Here the CDR3 reads CGSRGSGNTIYF. The CDR3 DNA reads TGCGGGTCGCGGGGATCTGGAAACACCATATATTTT.

This rearrangement joins TRBV3-1 (or the pseudogene TRBV3-2) to TRBJ1-1; D is uncertain. Trimming took off 1 base at V and 4 bases at J, with 7 bases between the two ends. The germline V gene encodes CDR1 LGHDT and CDR2 YNNKEL (reference sequence). This CDR3 is built from 13 residues. The CDR3 nucleotides read TGTGCCAGCAGCCAAGGTCAAGGCACTGAAGCTTTCTTT. It codes for CASSQGQGTEAFF.

The CDR3 bases are TGTGCCAGCAGCTTAATGGCGGGGTTAATTAGTCAGCCCCAGCATTTT. It yields the protein CASSLMAGLISQPQHF. This chain links TRBV7-2 with TRBJ1-5; D uncertain. The CDR3 consists of 16 residues. Germline-derived CDR1 and CDR2 are SGHTA and FQGNSA. V lost 2 bases and J 6 bases, leaving 17 bases between the germline ends.

The chain joins TRBV5-1 to TRBJ1-4, with D maybe TRBD1 (5 bases). Germline-derived CDR1 and CDR2 are SGHRS and YFSETQ. The CDR3 loop spans 15 amino acids. V shed 3 bases and J shed 8 bases, with 17 bases lying between them. The CDR3 reads CASSSQGGHGEKLFF. CDR3 sequence (DNA): TGCGCCAGCAGCTCCCAGGGAGGCCACGGGGAAAAACTGTTTTTT. The full variable domain, in which reference TRBV5-1 and TRBJ1-4 provide the parts outside the CDR3, is KAGVTQTPRYLIKTRGQQVTLSCSPISGHRSVSWYQQTPGQGLQFLFEYFSETQRNKGNFPGRFSGRQFSNSRSEMNVSTLELGDSALYLCASSSQGGHGEKLFFGSGTQLSVL.

The rearrangement joins TRBV4-3 to TRBJ2-5; a possible D gene is TRBD1 (7 bases). Germline lookup yields CDR1 LGHNA and CDR2 YSLEER. This CDR3 region has 15 residues. Trimming shortened V by 0 bases and J by 5 bases, and 13 bases separated the two germline ends. CDR3 sequence (DNA): TGCGCCAGCAGCCAAGATAGGACAGGAGGGGAGACCCAGTACTTC. Amino acids: CASSQDRTGGETQYF.

The gene calls are TRBV6-5 and TRBJ1-2, with 7 bases lining up with TRBD1. Trimming cost V 3 bases and J 8 bases; bases outside gene matches: 6. In germline, CDR1 is MNHEY, CDR2 SVGAGI. The CDR3 runs to 13 residues. CDR3 residues: CASSYRGGDGYTF. DNA of the CDR3: TGTGCCAGCAGTTATAGAGGGGGCGACGGCTACACCTTC.

Ten or more counts support this clone. This chain joins TRBV6-5 and TRBJ1-2, with 8 bases aligning to TRBD1. Trimming removed 2 bases from V and 5 bases from J; junction bases left unmatched: 7. In germline, CDR1 is MNHEY, CDR2 SVGAGI. The CDR3 length is 15 residues. The CDR3 coding sequence is TGTGCCAGCAGTTACAGCCGCGGGACAGGATATGGCTACACCTTC. It specifies CASSYSRGTGYGYTF.

This clone was seen a single time. The rearrangement joins TRBV27 to TRBJ1-2, with D unresolved. Per the germline V gene, CDR1 is MNHEY and CDR2 is SMNVEV (reference sequence). Trimming took off 3 bases at V and 6 bases at J, with 20 bases between the two ends. The CDR3 runs 16 residues. The CDR3 nucleotides read TGTGCCAGCAGTTTTAGCGGTTTTAGGGAAGAGGATGGCTACACCTTC. This encodes CASSFSGFREEDGYTF.

This clone was recorded once. This rearrangement joins TRBV6-4 to TRBJ2-5; no reliable D call. The ends were cut back, 2 bases at V and 2 bases at J, with 3 bases in the middle. The CDR3 totals 12 residues. Germline V CDR1 and CDR2: MRHNA, SNTAGT. The CDR3 sequence: CASSDLQETQYF. CDR3 bases: TGTGCCAGCAGTGACCTTCAAGAGACCCAGTACTTC.

The chain links TRBV19 to TRBJ1-5; D remains ambiguous. CDR3 length: 16 residues. Germline lookup yields CDR1 LNHDA and CDR2 SQIVND (reference sequence). The V end lost 2 bases, the J end lost 1 base, and 12 bases lay between the germline ends. This chain's CDR3 is CASSIRPPGSNQPQHF. The CDR3 DNA follows: TGTGCCAGTAGTATAAGGCCCCCCGGGAGCAATCAGCCCCAGCATTTT. Together with reference TRBV19 and TRBJ1-5, the CDR3 gives the full variable domain: DGGITQSPKYLFRKEGQNVTLSCEQNLNHDAMYWYRQDPGQGLRLIYYSQIVNDFQKGDIAEGYSVSREKKESFPLTVTSAQKNPTAFYLCASSIRPPGSNQPQHFGDGTRLSIL.

J is TRBJ2-5 and V is TRBV19; 10 bases map to TRBD2. Germline V CDR1 and CDR2: LNHDA, SQIVND (reference sequence). The CDR3 extends over 14 amino acids. V lost 4 bases and J lost 4; bases outside the gene matches: 3. This CDR3 reads CASSKAGGPETQYF. The CDR3 nucleotides are TGTGCCAGTAGTAAAGCGGGGGGGCCAGAGACCCAGTACTTC.

The chain uses TRBV19 and TRBJ2-1, with TRBD2 as a possible D gene (7 bases). In germline, CDR1 is LNHDA, CDR2 SQIVND (reference sequence). V was shortened by 5 bases and J by 9 bases, with 20 bases between the two germline ends. The CDR3 loop spans 15 amino acids. The DNA of the CDR3 is TGTGCCAGTAGTCCCCGCCGGGGGCGGGGGCGTGAGCAGTTCTTC. The encoded protein is CASSPRRGRGREQFF.

Concerning this clone itself: This sample includes further DNA sequences coding for the same CDR3. The CDR3 DNA follows: TGTGCCAGCTCACCCTTACAGGGGGCGGACACTGAAGCTTTCTTT. Protein: CASSPLQGADTEAFF. The rearrangement links TRBV18 to TRBJ1-1, with 9 bases identical to TRBD1. In germline, CDR1 is KGHSH, CDR2 LQKENI. The CDR3 is made up of 15 amino acids. The J segment lost 3 bases and the V segment lost 3 bases, leaving 5 bases of the junction unmatched.

The table lists this clone with a few counts. This sequence joins TRBV2 and TRBJ1-1; D remains ambiguous. The CDR3 length is 14 residues. Trimming shortened V by 7 bases and J by 4 bases, and 16 bases separated the two germline ends. Germline lookup yields CDR1 SNHLY and CDR2 FYNNEI. Here the CDR3 DNA reads TGTGCCAGCACCGCAGGAGGGAGTCTCACTGAAGCTTTCTTT. Residues: CASTAGGSLTEAFF.

The chain carries TRBV3-1 (or the pseudogene TRBV3-2) and TRBJ1-2, with D maybe TRBD1 (6 bases). The CDR3 totals 14 residues. CDR1 is LGHDT, CDR2 YNNKEL, per germline (reference sequence). Between the trimmed V and J ends, which lost 4 bases and 8 bases, there was a span of 17 bases. The CDR3 here is CASSRLQGWDGYTF. CDR3 DNA sequence: TGTGCCAGCAGCCGATTACAGGGATGGGACGGCTACACCTTC.

V and J are TRBV6-2 or TRBV6-3 and TRBJ1-5; D unclear. V dropped 0 bases and J dropped 5 bases, with 5 bases sitting between them. This CDR3 is built from 13 residues. CDR1 and CDR2 from the germline V gene are MNHEY and SVGEGT. The CDR3: CASSYSGYQPQHF. The CDR3, as DNA: TGTGCCAGCAGTTACTCAGGTTATCAGCCCCAGCATTTT.